These 30 T cell receptor beta chains were sequenced from one sample in a study of blood T cell repertoires in COVID-19. The assay was immunoSEQ multiplex PCR, and TCRdb's table has in-frame clones only and misses some. The sample holds about 84,000 clones; about 70% are singletons and the top ten take 5.7%. Sequencing was performed on peripheral blood. These receptors came from a man aged 50 to 59 with active or convalescent COVID-19.

This clone appeared once. V and J are TRBV12-5 and TRBJ2-3; TRBD2 is a possible D gene (5 bases). Per germline, CDR1 LGHNT and CDR2 FRNRAP. Trimming shortened V by 3 bases and J by 8 bases, and 18 bases separated the two germline ends. The CDR3 contains 15 residues. DNA for the CDR3: TGTGCTAGTGGTTTACGTCCGCTCGAGGCGGGTACGCAGTATTTT. This gives the protein CASGLRPLEAGTQYF. Complete variable domain (other parts from reference TRBV12-5 and TRBJ2-3): DARVTQTPRHKVTEMGQEVTMRCQPILGHNTVFWYRQTMMQGLELLAYFRNRAPLDDSGMPKDRFSAEMPDATLATLKIQPSEPRDSAVYFCASGLRPLEAGTQYFGPGTRLTVL.

The V and J genes are TRBV3-1 (or the pseudogene TRBV3-2) and TRBJ2-5; no definite D call. The CDR3 is 11 amino acids. Looked up from germline, CDR1 is LGHDT and CDR2 is YNNKEL (reference sequence). V was trimmed by 0 bases and J by 9 bases, leaving 5 bases between them. The DNA for the CDR3 is TGTGCCAGCAGCCAAGATGCGTCCCAGTACTTC. It encodes CASSQDASQYF.

This clone was observed a few times. DNA for the CDR3: TGTGCCAGCAGCGGCAGGGGCACTAATGAAAAACTGTTTTTT. This sequence encodes CASSGRGTNEKLFF. The chain uses TRBV9 and TRBJ1-4; TRBD1 might be the D (6 bases). Trimming removed 3 bases at V and 2 bases at J, with 8 bases between. CDR3 length: 14 residues. Germline V gene lookup returns CDR1 SGDLS and CDR2 YYNGEE. The whole variable domain, filled in from reference TRBV9 and TRBJ1-4, reads DSGVTQTPKHLITATGQRVTLRCSPRSGDLSVYWYQQSLDQGLQFLIQYYNGEERAKGNILERFSAQQFPDLHSELNLSSLELGDSALYFCASSGRGTNEKLFFGSGTQLSVL.

The chain links TRBV25-1 to TRBJ2-3, with 10 positions matching TRBD2. V was clipped by 4 bases and J by 2 bases; unmatched bases: 9. The CDR3 covers 17 residues. Germline CDR1 is MGHDK and CDR2 is SYGVNS. The CDR3 DNA follows: TGTGCCAGCAGTGGGTCACCGACTAGCGGGTCCACAGATACGCAGTATTTT. Its protein is CASSGSPTSGSTDTQYF.

V usage is TRBV14 and J usage is TRBJ2-5; D perhaps matches TRBD2 (5 bases). V lost 2 bases to trimming and J lost 2 bases, with 9 bases between them. Germline V gene data show CDR1 as SGHDN and CDR2 as FVKESK. The CDR3 sequence is 14 residues long. CDR3 residues: CASSQITGQETQYF. The DNA for the CDR3 is TGTGCCAGCAGCCAAATCACGGGGCAAGAGACCCAGTACTTC.

The chain couples TRBV5-4 to TRBJ1-4; TRBD1 matches at 8 bases. The CDR3 is made up of 15 amino acids. V trimming: 4 bases; J trimming: 6 bases; junction bases outside the gene matches: 8. Per the germline V gene, CDR1 is SGHNT and CDR2 is YYREEE (reference sequence). CDR3 region: CASSQTGASYEKLFF. As DNA, the CDR3 is TGTGCCAGCAGCCAGACAGGGGCGTCCTATGAAAAACTGTTTTTT.

The chain uses TRBV5-6 and TRBJ1-1; TRBD1 is a possible D gene (5 bases). The CDR3 has 15 residues. Trimming left V 1 base short and J 5 bases short, with 15 bases between. CDR1 is SGHDT, CDR2 YYEEEE, per germline. The CDR3 region is CASSLRSRGGTEAFF. As DNA, the CDR3 is TGTGCCAGCAGCTTGCGATCCCGGGGGGGGACTGAAGCTTTCTTT.

J is TRBJ2-7 and V is TRBV7-6, with 7 bases that match TRBD1. V shed 5 bases, J shed 4 bases, and the junction held 8 bases outside the gene matches. Looked up from germline, CDR1 is SGHVS and CDR2 is FNYEAQ. This CDR3 comprises 14 residues. The CDR3 here is CASSPRDSLYEQYF. Written as DNA, the CDR3 is TGTGCCAGCAGCCCCCGGGACAGCTTATACGAGCAGTACTTC.

The gene calls are TRBV3-1 (or the pseudogene TRBV3-2) and TRBJ2-5, with 11 nucleotides matching TRBD2. The CDR3 contains 18 residues. V was pared by 2 bases and J by 2 bases, with 10 bases of the junction left unmatched. Per germline, CDR1 LGHDT and CDR2 YNNKEL (reference sequence). The CDR3 DNA follows: TGTGCCAGCAGCCAACCGATAGCGGGGGGGCAAAAGCAAGAGACCCAGTACTTC. It is translated as CASSQPIAGGQKQETQYF.

In its sample, this clone was seen a few times. The CDR3, as DNA: TGTGCCAGCAGCCAAGGGCTTCCAGAGGCCTACATTCAGTACTTC. Translating it yields CASSQGLPEAYIQYF. This chain links TRBV3-1 (or the pseudogene TRBV3-2) with TRBJ2-4; D is unresolved. This CDR3 region has 15 residues. The V end was cut by 1 base, the J end by 8 bases, with 15 bases between. Germline CDR1 reads LGHDT; CDR2 reads YNNKEL (reference sequence).

V gene TRBV29-1 combines with J gene TRBJ2-3, with TRBD1 matching over 8 bases. This CDR3 has 13 residues. With V trimmed by 7 bases and J by 4 bases, 7 bases remained unmatched. Germline CDR1 SQVTM, CDR2 ANQGSEA. CDR3 protein: CSGRDRSADTQYF. The DNA of the CDR3 is TGCAGCGGCCGGGACAGGAGCGCAGATACGCAGTATTTT.

The rearrangement joins TRBV6-5 to TRBJ1-2, with a tentative D call TRBD1 (5 bases). Germline CDR1 MNHEY, CDR2 SVGAGI. Trimming pared 10 bases from V and 4 bases from J, leaving 16 bases between. The CDR3 has 13 residues. This CDR3 reads CATSLGGGYGYTF. In DNA, the CDR3 is TGTGCCACCTCCCTTGGGGGGGGCTATGGCTACACCTTC.

Only one count was recorded for this clone. The J gene is TRBJ2-1, the V gene TRBV25-1, with 11 bases identical to TRBD2. V trimming: 5 bases; J trimming: 3 bases; junction bases outside the gene matches: 3. Germline values: CDR1 MGHDK, CDR2 SYGVNS. This CDR3 region has 15 residues. The CDR3 DNA reads as TGTGCCAGCAGTTCTCTAGCGGGGGGCTACAATGAGCAGTTCTTC. Its translation: CASSSLAGGYNEQFF.

The chain employs TRBV11-3 and TRBJ2-2; unclear D gene. The V gene lost 5 bases and the J gene lost 3 bases, with 13 bases spanning the gap. CDR3 length equals 15 residues. The germline CDR1 and CDR2 sequences are SGHNT and YENEEA. CDR3 sequence: CASSLSASHTGELFF. The CDR3 DNA reads as TGTGCCAGCAGCCTGAGTGCCTCGCACACCGGGGAGCTGTTTTTT.

V gene TRBV27 combines with J gene TRBJ1-4, with 9 bases that match TRBD1. The V gene's germline CDR1 is MNHEY and CDR2 SMNVEV (reference sequence). This CDR3 contains 15 residues. The ends lost 3 bases at V and 8 bases at J; junction bases unmatched: 7. CDR3 bases: TGTGCCAGCAGTTTCCAGGACAGGGGAAGAGAAAAACTGTTTTTT. It specifies CASSFQDRGREKLFF.

This clone has a single count. The chain links TRBV10-3 to TRBJ2-2, with TRBD2 matching over 12 bases. The CDR3 sequence is 17 residues long. V shed 5 bases and J 7 bases; nucleotides not matched to a gene: 11. CDR1 and CDR2 (germline): ENHRY, SYGVKD. CDR3 coding DNA: TGTGCCATCAGTAAGACTAGCGGGGGTTCAGATGGCGGGGAGCTGTTTTTT. Its translation is CAISKTSGGSDGGELFF.

There are a few counts of this clone. The chain employs TRBV5-1 and TRBJ2-7; TRBD1 matches at 7 bases. Germline V gives CDR1 SGHRS, CDR2 YFSETQ. The CDR3 is 16 residues long. V lost 4 bases to trimming and J lost 3 bases; unmatched junction nucleotides: 13. CDR3 nucleotides: TGCGCCAGCAGCCGGAGCATACAGGGGCTAAACTACGAGCAGTACTTC. As protein: CASSRSIQGLNYEQYF.

The chain uses TRBV10-3 and TRBJ1-2; 9 bases line up with TRBD1. The V segment lost 2 bases and the J segment 4 bases; nucleotides outside the gene matches: 5. CDR1 and CDR2 (germline): ENHRY, SYGVKD. The CDR3 is 15 residues long. The chain's CDR3 is CAISETLTGGYGYTF. The CDR3 DNA reads TGTGCCATCAGTGAGACCCTGACAGGGGGCTATGGCTACACCTTC.

The rearrangement joins TRBV7-6 to TRBJ1-2; weak D call: TRBD1 (5 bases). CDR3 size: 15 residues. Germline values: CDR1 SGHVS, CDR2 FNYEAQ. Trimming cost V 1 base and J 4 bases, with 13 bases left between them. Here the CDR3 DNA reads TGTGCCAGCAGCTTAGGCGGGACTCCTGTCTATGGCTACACCTTC. Translating gives CASSLGGTPVYGYTF.

The chain is built from TRBV11-3 and TRBJ2-7; weak D call: TRBD1 (6 bases). The CDR3 contains 13 residues. Germline V gives CDR1 SGHNT, CDR2 YENEEA. Trimming took off 3 bases at V and 5 bases at J, with 11 bases between the two ends. Here the CDR3 DNA reads TGTGCCAGCAGCTTCACAGGGTCCGACGAGCAGTACTTC. It is translated as CASSFTGSDEQYF. Full variable domain (outside the CDR3, taken from reference TRBV11-3 and TRBJ2-7): EAGVVQSPRYKIIEKKQPVAFWCNPISGHNTLYWYLQNLGQGPELLIRYENEEAVDDSQLPKDRFSAERLKGVDSTLKIQPAELGDSAVYLCASSFTGSDEQYFGPGTRLTVT.

The J gene is TRBJ2-2, the V gene TRBV5-1; TRBD2 matches at 14 bases. The length of the CDR3 is 17 residues. The V segment lost 5 bases and the J segment 0 bases; nucleotides outside the gene matches: 3. Germline CDR1 is SGHRS and CDR2 is YFSETQ. The CDR3 DNA is TGCGCCAGCAGGCCGGGACTAGCGGGGGCGAACACCGGGGAGCTGTTTTTT. Translation gives CASRPGLAGANTGELFF.

The V call is TRBV24-1, the J call TRBJ1-2, with TRBD1 matching 10 bases. This CDR3 spans 16 amino acids. Per the germline V gene, CDR1 is KGHDR and CDR2 is SFDVKD. The ends lost 4 bases at V and 4 bases at J; junction bases unmatched: 8. The CDR3, as DNA: TGTGCCACCAGTGAGGGGGGGACAGGGGATATCTATGGCTACACCTTC. This sequence encodes CATSEGGTGDIYGYTF.

This clone was picked up a small number of times. This chain uses TRBV5-1 with TRBJ2-2; 8 nucleotides match TRBD1. The V segment lost 4 bases and the J segment 1 base; nucleotides outside the gene matches: 6. The CDR3 runs 16 residues. Germline V gene sequence: CDR1 SGHRS, CDR2 YFSETQ. CDR3 nucleotides: TGCGCCAGCAGCCCCCGACAGGGGATGAACACCGGGGAGCTGTTTTTT. Residues: CASSPRQGMNTGELFF.

This clone was picked up a small number of times. CDR3 nucleotides: TGTGCCAGCTCACCACAGGGAGAAGGCTACGAGCAGTACTTC. Residues: CASSPQGEGYEQYF. The chain joins TRBV18 to TRBJ2-7, with TRBD2 as a possible D gene (5 bases). CDR1 and CDR2 (germline): KGHSH, LQKENI. The CDR3 contains 14 residues. V lost 1 base, J lost 3 bases, and 10 bases lay in between.

The chain links TRBV27 to TRBJ2-1; tentative D call: TRBD1 (5 bases). CDR1 is MNHEY and CDR2 is SMNVEV in the germline V gene (reference sequence). V gave up 0 bases and J gave up 6 bases, with 15 bases separating them. This CDR3 region has 16 residues. The DNA for the CDR3 is TGTGCCAGCAGTTTATCTCAGGGCTTAGTCGGCAATGAGCAGTTCTTC. Translation: CASSLSQGLVGNEQFF.

The gene calls are TRBV2 and TRBJ2-7; TRBD1 matches 7 bases. The junction had 18 bases not matched to a gene; V was cut back by 7 bases and J by 0 bases. The CDR3 spans 18 residues. Germline CDR1 reads SNHLY; CDR2 reads FYNNEI. In DNA form, the CDR3 reads TGTGCCAGCACCATACAACCGGACAGGACTTCCACCTCCTACGAGCAGTACTTC. Translated, it gives CASTIQPDRTSTSYEQYF.

The CDR3 here is CASSGRTGIVAGELFF. The CDR3 bases are TGTGCCAGCAGCGGACGAACAGGGATAGTAGCCGGGGAGCTGTTTTTT. The chain couples TRBV9 to TRBJ2-2, with D possibly TRBD1 on 6 matching bases. The CDR3 consists of 16 residues. V was trimmed by 3 bases and J by 6 bases, leaving 18 bases between them. The germline gives CDR1 SGDLS, CDR2 YYNGEE.

V gene TRBV19 combines with J gene TRBJ1-2; TRBD1 might be the D (6 bases). The ends were cut back, 7 bases at V and 8 bases at J, with 17 bases in the middle. This CDR3 has 13 residues. Germline V gives CDR1 LNHDA, CDR2 SQIVND (reference sequence). In DNA form, the CDR3 reads TGTGCCAGTACCCCGGGACAAAGCAGGGGCTACACCTTC. Translating it yields CASTPGQSRGYTF.

This clone has just a few counts. J is TRBJ2-2 and V is TRBV4-3; 12 positions match TRBD2. The germline CDR1 and CDR2 sequences are LGHNA and YSLEER. CDR3 length: 17 amino acids. The V gene end was trimmed by 2 bases and the J gene end by 2 bases; junction bases not matched to a gene: 3. CDR3: CASSQLLAGGNTGELFF. The DNA for the CDR3 is TGCGCCAGCAGCCAACTACTAGCGGGGGGTAACACCGGGGAGCTGTTTTTT.

The gene calls are TRBV4-1 and TRBJ1-2, with a tentative D call TRBD1 (6 bases). This CDR3 has 12 amino acids. CDR1 and CDR2 from the germline V gene are MGHRA and YSYEKL. V was clipped by 4 bases and J by 4 bases, with 7 bases between them. The chain's CDR3 is CASSRGGYGYTF. CDR3 nucleotide sequence: TGCGCCAGCAGCCGAGGGGGCTATGGCTACACCTTC.